The rows below give T cell receptor beta chains drawn from one sample of a study of T-cell memory formation after mild COVID-19. TCRdb reanalysed the 5' RACE reads using MiXCR and keeps one entry per CDR3 protein. The sample has more than 400,000 distinct CDR3 sequences, roughly 18% seen once. The material sequenced was PBMCs or a T cell subset sorted from them (not recorded which). These receptors all come from an adult woman who had mild COVID-19 (a few samples of this study predate the infection). Cell type and time point are not known. The CDR3 runs from the conserved cysteine through the conserved F or W. The D gene is left open where the match is weak. The size field is filled for only some rows; it gives once, few, many or a size class.

- few TRBJ2-3 TRBV7-8 CASSLVGYTDTQYF TGTGCCAGCAGCTTAGTAGGATACACAGATACGCAGTATTTT
- - TRBJ1-1 TRBV9 CASSVGRSTEAFF TGTGCCAGCAGCGTAGGCCGGAGCACTGAAGCTTTCTTT
TRBD1 - TRBJ2-7 TRBV12-3/TRBV12-4 CASSPSDRVHEQYF TGTGCCAGCAGCCCCTCAGACAGGGTACACGAGCAGTACTTC
- - TRBJ1-2 TRBV4-2 CASSQGEGSWYGYTF TGTGCCAGCAGCCAAGGGGAAGGATCCTGGTATGGCTACACCTTC
- few TRBJ2-1 TRBV30 CAWTNQGYNEQFF TGTGCCTGGACAAACCAGGGGTACAATGAGCAGTTCTTC
TRBD2 - TRBJ2-1 TRBV29-1 CSVGAGGAYNEQFF TGCAGCGTCGGAGCGGGGGGAGCCTACAATGAGCAGTTCTTC
TRBD1 - TRBJ1-3 TRBV2 CASRRRGDSGNTIYF TGTGCCAGCAGAAGACGAGGGGACAGCGGAAACACCATATATTTT
TRBD1 few TRBJ2-2 TRBV6-5 CASSYSRGLRVTGELFF TGTGCCAGCAGTTACTCGAGGGGGCTGAGGGTCACCGGGGAGCTGTTTTTT
- - TRBJ2-5 TRBV13 CASSFPDLETQYF TGTGCCAGCAGCTTTCCAGATTTGGAGACCCAGTACTTC
TRBD1 few TRBJ2-1 TRBV24-1 CATSDTRTGGTYNEQFF TGTGCCACCAGTGATACGCGGACAGGGGGTACCTACAATGAGCAGTTCTTC
- - TRBJ2-7 TRBV6-6 CASRKPGHYSYEQYF TGTGCCAGCAGAAAACCGGGACACTATTCCTACGAGCAGTACTTC
TRBD1 few TRBJ1-5 TRBV7-2 CASSPRTGKDQPQHF TGTGCCAGCAGCCCTCGGACAGGGAAGGATCAGCCCCAGCATTTT
- - TRBJ2-6 TRBV4-3 CASSQESGHISGANVLTF TGCGCCAGCAGCCAAGAATCGGGACACATATCTGGGGCCAACGTCCTGACTTTC
- many TRBJ2-1 TRBV7-9 CASSFSKAARNEQFF TGTGCCAGCAGCTTCAGTAAAGCCGCGCGGAATGAGCAGTTCTTC
- - TRBJ2-3 TRBV5-1 CASSLGVWGTDTQYF TGCGCCAGCAGCTTGGGGGTCTGGGGCACAGATACGCAGTATTTT